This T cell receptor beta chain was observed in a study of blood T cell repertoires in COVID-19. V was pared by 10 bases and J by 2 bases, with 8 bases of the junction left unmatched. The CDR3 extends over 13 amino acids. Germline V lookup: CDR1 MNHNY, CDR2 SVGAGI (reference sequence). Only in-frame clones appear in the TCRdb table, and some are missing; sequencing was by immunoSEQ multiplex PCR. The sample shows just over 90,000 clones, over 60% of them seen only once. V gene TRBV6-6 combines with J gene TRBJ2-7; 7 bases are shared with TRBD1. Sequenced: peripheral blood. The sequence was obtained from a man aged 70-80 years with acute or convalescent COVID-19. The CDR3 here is CATGYGTAYEQYV. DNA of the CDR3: TGTGCCACCGGATATGGGACAGCCTACGAGCAGTACGTC.